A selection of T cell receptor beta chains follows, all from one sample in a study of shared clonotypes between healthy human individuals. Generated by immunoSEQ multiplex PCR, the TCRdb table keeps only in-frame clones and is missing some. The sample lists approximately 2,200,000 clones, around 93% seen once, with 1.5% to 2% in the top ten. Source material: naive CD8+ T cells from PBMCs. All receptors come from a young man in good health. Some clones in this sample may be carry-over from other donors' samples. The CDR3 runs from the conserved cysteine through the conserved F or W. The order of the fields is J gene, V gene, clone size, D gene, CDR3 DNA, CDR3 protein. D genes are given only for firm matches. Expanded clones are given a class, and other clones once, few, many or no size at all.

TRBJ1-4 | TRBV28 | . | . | TGTGCCAGCAGCTCCCGGCCTGTGGGGCCTCCTAATGAAAAACTGTTTTTT | CASSSRPVGPPNEKLFF
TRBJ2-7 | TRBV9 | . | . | TGTGCCAGCAGCGTAGGACAGTCCTACGAGCAGTACTTC | CASSVGQSYEQYF
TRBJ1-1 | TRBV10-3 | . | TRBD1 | TGTGCCATCAGTGACCAGACAGGGGGAGGCACTGAAGCTTTCTTT | CAISDQTGGGTEAFF
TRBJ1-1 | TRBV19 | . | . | TGTGCCAGTAGTCCCGATAGCAGATTTGAAGCTTTCTTT | CASSPDSRFEAFF
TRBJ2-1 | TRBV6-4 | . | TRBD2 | TGTGCCAGCAGTGTCCGGCTAGCGGGCTTCTACAATGAGCAGTTCTTC | CASSVRLAGFYNEQFF
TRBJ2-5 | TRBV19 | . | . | TGTGCCAGTACAGAGGGGCCTTTGGAGACCCAGTACTTC | CASTEGPLETQYF
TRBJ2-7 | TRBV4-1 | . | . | TGCGCCAGCAGCCAAGAGGCGAGGGAAGCCTACGAGCAGTACTTC | CASSQEAREAYEQYF
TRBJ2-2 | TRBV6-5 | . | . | TGTGCCAGCAGTTTAGGGGTTACCGGGGAGCTGTTTTTT | CASSLGVTGELFF
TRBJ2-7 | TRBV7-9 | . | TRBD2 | TGTGCCAGCAGCGCGCGACTAGCGGGAGCATACGAGCAGTACTTC | CASSARLAGAYEQYF
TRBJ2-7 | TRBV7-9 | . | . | TGTGCCAGCAGCTTAGGCGACCTCCAGCAGTACTTC | CASSLGDLQQYF
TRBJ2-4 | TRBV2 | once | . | TGTGCCAGCAGTGGATCGGGGTGGAGAAACATTCAGTACTTC | CASSGSGWRNIQYF
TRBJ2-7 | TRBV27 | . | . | TGTGCCAGCAGTACGGCGGGGCCCGGTAGCTCCTACGAGCAGTACTTC | CASSTAGPGSSYEQYF
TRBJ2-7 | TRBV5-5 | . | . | TGTGCCAGCAGCTTGGAGGCAGGGGCGAGGGAGCAGTACTTC | CASSLEAGAREQYF
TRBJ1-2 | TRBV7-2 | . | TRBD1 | TGTGCCAGCAGCGAGCGGACAGGGGAAGCTAACTATGGCTACACCTTC | CASSERTGEANYGYTF
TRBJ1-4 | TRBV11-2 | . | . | TGTGCCAGCACCTACTCTGGAGAAAAACTGTTTTTT | CASTYSGEKLFF
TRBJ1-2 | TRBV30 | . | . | TGTGCCTGGACCCACATGGACGGCCTAAACTATGGCTACACCTTC | CAWTHMDGLNYGYTF
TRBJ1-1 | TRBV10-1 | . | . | TGCGCCAGCAGTGAGGGGACGCAGGGGAGAGGGGCTCAAGCTTTCTTT | CASSEGTQGRGAQAFF